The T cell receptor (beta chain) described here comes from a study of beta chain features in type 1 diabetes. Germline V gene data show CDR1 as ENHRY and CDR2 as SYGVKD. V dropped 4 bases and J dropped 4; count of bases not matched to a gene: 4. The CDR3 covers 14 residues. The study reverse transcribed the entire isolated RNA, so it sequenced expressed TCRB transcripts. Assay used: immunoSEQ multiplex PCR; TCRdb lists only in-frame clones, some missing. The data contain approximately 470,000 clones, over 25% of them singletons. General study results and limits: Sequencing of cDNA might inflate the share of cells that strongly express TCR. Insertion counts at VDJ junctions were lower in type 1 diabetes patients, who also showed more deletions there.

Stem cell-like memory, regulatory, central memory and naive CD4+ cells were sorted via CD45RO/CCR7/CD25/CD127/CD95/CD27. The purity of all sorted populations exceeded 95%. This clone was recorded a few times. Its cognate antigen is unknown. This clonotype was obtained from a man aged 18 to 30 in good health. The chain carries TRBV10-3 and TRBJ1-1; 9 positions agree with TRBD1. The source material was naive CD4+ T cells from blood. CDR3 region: CAISGTGVFTEAFF. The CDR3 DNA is TGTGCCATCAGTGGGACAGGGGTGTTCACTGAAGCTTTCTTT.